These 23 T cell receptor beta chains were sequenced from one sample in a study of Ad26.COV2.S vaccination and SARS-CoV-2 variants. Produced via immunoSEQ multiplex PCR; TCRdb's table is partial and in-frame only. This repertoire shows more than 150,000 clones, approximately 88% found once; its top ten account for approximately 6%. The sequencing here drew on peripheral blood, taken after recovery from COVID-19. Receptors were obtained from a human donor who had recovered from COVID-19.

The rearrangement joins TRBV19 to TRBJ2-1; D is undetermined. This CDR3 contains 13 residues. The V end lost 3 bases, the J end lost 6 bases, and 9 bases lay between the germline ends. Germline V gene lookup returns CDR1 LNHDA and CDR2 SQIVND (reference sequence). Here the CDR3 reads CASSMGWGNEQFF. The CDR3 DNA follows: TGTGCCAGTAGTATGGGGTGGGGCAATGAGCAGTTCTTC.

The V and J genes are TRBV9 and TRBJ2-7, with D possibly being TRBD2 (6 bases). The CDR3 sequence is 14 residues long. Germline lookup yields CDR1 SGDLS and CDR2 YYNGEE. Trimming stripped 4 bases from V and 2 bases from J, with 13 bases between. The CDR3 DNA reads TGTGCCAGCAGCCCCCGGGACTGGGCCTACGAGCAGTACTTC. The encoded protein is CASSPRDWAYEQYF.

The CDR3 DNA reads TGTGCCAGCAGCGTAGGACGGGACCTTAGCACAGATACGCAGTATTTT. It encodes CASSVGRDLSTDTQYF. J is TRBJ2-3 and V is TRBV9; D is perhaps TRBD1 or TRBD2 (5 bases each). The germline V and J ends were trimmed by 0 bases and 0 bases, with 11 bases remaining between them. Germline V gene data show CDR1 as SGDLS and CDR2 as YYNGEE. The CDR3 has 16 amino acids.

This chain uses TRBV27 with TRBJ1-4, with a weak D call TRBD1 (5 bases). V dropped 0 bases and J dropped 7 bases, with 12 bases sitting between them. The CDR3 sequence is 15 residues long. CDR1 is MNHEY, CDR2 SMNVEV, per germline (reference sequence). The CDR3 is CASSLSWGIGEKLFF. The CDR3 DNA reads TGTGCCAGCAGTTTATCGTGGGGGATCGGTGAAAAACTGTTTTTT.

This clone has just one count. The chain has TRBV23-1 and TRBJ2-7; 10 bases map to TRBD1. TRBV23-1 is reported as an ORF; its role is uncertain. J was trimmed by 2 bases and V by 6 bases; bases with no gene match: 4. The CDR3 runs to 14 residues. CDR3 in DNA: TGCGCCAGCAGAGGGGACAGGGGCCCCTACGAGCAGTACTTC. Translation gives CASRGDRGPYEQYF.

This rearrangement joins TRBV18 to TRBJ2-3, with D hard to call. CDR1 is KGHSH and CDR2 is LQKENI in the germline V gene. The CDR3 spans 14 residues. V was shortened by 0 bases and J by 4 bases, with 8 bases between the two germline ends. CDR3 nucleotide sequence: TGTGCCAGCTCACCACCGGCGTCTCCAGATACGCAGTATTTT. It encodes CASSPPASPDTQYF.

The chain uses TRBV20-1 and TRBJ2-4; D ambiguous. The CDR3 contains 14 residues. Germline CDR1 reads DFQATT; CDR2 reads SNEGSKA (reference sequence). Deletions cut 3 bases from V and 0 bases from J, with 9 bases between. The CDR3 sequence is CSASEGVAKNIQYF. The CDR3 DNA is TGCAGTGCTAGTGAAGGCGTAGCCAAAAACATTCAGTACTTC.

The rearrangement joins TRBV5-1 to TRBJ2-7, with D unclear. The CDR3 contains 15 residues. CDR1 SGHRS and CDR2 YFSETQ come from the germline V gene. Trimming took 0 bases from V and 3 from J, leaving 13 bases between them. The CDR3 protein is CASSLEAGRLYEQYF. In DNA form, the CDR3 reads TGCGCCAGCAGCTTGGAGGCAGGCAGACTCTACGAGCAGTACTTC.

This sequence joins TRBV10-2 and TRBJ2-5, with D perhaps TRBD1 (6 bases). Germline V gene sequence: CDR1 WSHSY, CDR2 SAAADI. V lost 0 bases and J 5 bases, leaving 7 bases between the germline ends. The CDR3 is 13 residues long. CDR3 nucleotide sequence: TGCGCCAGCAGTGAGTCTCAGGGGGAGACCCAGTACTTC. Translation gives CASSESQGETQYF.

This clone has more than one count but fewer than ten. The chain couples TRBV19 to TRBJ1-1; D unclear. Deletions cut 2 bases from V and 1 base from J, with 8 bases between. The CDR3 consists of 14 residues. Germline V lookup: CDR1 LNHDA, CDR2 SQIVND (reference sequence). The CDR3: CASSIRVGNTEAFF. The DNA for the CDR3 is TGTGCCAGTAGTATAAGGGTGGGGAACACTGAAGCTTTCTTT.

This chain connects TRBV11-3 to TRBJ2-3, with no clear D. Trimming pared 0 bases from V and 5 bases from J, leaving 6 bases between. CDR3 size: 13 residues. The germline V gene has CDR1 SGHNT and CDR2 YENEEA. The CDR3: CASSLDVEDTQYF. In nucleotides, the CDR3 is TGTGCCAGCAGCTTAGATGTAGAAGATACGCAGTATTTT. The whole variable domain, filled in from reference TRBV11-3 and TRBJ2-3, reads EAGVVQSPRYKIIEKKQPVAFWCNPISGHNTLYWYLQNLGQGPELLIRYENEEAVDDSQLPKDRFSAERLKGVDSTLKIQPAELGDSAVYLCASSLDVEDTQYFGPGTRLTVL.

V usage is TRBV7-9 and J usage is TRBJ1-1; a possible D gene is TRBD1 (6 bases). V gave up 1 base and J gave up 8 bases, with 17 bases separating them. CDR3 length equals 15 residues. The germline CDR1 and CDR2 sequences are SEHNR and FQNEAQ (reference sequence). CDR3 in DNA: TGTGCCAGCAGCTTAGGAAGGGACACTTCGATCGAAGCTTTCTTT. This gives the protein CASSLGRDTSIEAFF.

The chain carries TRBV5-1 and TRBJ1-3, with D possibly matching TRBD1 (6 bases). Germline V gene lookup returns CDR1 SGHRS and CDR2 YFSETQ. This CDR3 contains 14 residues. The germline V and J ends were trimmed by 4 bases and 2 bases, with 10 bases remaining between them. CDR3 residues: CASSPGTPGNTIYF. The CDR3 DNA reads TGCGCCAGCAGCCCGGGGACACCTGGAAACACCATATATTTT.

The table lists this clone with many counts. CDR3 DNA sequence: TGTGCCAGCAGCCGCCCGCAGTCAGGGAATTCACCCCTCCACTTT. Translation: CASSRPQSGNSPLHF. The V gene is TRBV3-1 (or the pseudogene TRBV3-2), the J gene TRBJ1-6; TRBD1 might be the D (5 bases). The CDR3 has 15 amino acids. Trimming left V 4 bases short and J 7 bases short, with 14 bases between. CDR1 and CDR2 from the germline V gene are LGHDT and YNNKEL (reference sequence).

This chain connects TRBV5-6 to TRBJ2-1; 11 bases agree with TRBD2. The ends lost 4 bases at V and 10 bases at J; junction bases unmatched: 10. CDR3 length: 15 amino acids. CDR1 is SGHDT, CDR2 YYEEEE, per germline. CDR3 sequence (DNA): TGTGCCAGCAGCACACTTAGCGGGAGGGCCTCCGAGCAGTTCTTC. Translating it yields CASSTLSGRASEQFF.

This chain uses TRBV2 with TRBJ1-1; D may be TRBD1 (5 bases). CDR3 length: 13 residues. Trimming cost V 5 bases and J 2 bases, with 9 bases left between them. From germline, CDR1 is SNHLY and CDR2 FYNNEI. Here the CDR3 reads CASSKDINTEAFF. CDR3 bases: TGTGCCAGCAGTAAGGACATCAACACTGAAGCTTTCTTT.

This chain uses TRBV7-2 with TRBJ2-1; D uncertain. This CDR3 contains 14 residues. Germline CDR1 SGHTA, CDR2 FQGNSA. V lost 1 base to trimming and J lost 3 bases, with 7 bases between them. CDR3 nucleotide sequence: TGTGCCAGCAGCTTAGTTGGCGGCTACAATGAGCAGTTCTTC. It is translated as CASSLVGGYNEQFF.

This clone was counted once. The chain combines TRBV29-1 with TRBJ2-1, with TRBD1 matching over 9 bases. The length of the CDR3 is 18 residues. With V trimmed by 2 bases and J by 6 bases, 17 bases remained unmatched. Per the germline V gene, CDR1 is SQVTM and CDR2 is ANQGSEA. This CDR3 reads CSVEMGTGNRVPSNEQFF. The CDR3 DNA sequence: TGCAGCGTTGAAATGGGGACAGGGAATAGAGTGCCATCCAATGAGCAGTTCTTC.

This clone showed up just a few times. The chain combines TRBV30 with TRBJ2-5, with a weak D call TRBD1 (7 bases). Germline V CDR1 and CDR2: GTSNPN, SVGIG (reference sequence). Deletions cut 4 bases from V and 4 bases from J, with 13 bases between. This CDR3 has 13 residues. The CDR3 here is CAWMNRGGETQYF. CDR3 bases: TGTGCCTGGATGAACAGGGGAGGAGAGACCCAGTACTTC.

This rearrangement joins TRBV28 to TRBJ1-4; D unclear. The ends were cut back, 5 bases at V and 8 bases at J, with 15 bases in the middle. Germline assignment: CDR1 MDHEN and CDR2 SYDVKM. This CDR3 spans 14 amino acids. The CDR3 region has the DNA TGTGCCAGCAGTCCTTGGTCGGGTGGGGAAAAACTGTTTTTT. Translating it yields CASSPWSGGEKLFF.

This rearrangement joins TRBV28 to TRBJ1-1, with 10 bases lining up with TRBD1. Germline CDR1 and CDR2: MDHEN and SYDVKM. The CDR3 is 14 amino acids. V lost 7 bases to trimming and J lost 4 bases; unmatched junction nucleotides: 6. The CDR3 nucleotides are TGTGCCAGCACCACGACAGGGGGCACCACTGAAGCTTTCTTT. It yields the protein CASTTTGGTTEAFF.

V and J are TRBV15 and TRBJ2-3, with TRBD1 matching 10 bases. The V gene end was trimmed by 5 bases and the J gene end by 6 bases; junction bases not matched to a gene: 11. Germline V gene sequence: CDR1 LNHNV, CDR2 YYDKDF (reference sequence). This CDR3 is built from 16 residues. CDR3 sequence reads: CATSGPLTGGMDTQYF. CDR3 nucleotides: TGTGCCACCAGCGGGCCTCTGACAGGGGGCATGGATACGCAGTATTTT.

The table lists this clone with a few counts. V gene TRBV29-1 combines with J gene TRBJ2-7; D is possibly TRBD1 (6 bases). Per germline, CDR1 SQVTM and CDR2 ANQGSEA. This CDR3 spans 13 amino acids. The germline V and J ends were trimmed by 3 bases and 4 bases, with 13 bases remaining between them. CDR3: CSVEAGEMYEQYF. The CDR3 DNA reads TGCAGCGTTGAGGCAGGGGAAATGTACGAGCAGTACTTC.